The T cell receptor beta chain described here comes from a study of T cell repertoires in cytomegalovirus infection. Study at large: The study used recently identified HLA-C-restricted and well-studied HLA-B-restricted CMV epitopes. Shared public TCR beta signatures pointed to both CMV infection and a matching HLA type. Study findings and constraints: Carriers of CMV plus the relevant HLA were identified by cumulative public TCR beta family frequency. It was HLA-C-restricted CMV-specific TCR beta clonotypes that dominated the response ex vivo.

This clonotype was counted a few times. Its matching antigen is unknown. TCRdb reanalysed the reads using MiXCR and keeps one entry per CDR3 protein. The sample holds roughly 990,000 distinct CDR3 sequences, about a third seen once. Germline CDR1 is MGHRA and CDR2 is YSYEKL. The CDR3 length is 18 residues. The V gene end was trimmed by 2 bases and the J gene end by 4 bases; junction bases not matched to a gene: 10. The specimen comprised cultured CD8+ T cells from PBMCs, sampled from culture after CMV antigen stimulation. The chain carries TRBV4-1 and TRBJ2-5; 13 bases fit TRBD2. This receptor was taken from a human donor in good health (CMV status not recorded). Some clones in this sample may be carry-over from other donors' samples. CDR3 DNA: TGCGCCAGCAGCCAAAGTGCGGTTGGACTAGCGGGGGCAGAGACCCAGTACTTC. It specifies CASSQSAVGLAGAETQYF.